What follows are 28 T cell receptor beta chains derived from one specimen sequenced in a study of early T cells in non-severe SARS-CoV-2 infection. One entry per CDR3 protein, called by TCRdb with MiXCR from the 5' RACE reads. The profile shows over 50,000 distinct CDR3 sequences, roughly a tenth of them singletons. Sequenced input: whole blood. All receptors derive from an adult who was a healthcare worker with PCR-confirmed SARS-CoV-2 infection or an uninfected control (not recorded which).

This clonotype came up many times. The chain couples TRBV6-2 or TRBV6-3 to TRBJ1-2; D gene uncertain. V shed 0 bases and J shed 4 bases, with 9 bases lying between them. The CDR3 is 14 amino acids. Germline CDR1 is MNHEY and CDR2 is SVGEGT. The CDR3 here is CASSYSSEGYGYTF. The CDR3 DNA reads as TGTGCCAGCAGTTACTCGTCGGAGGGCTATGGCTACACCTTC.

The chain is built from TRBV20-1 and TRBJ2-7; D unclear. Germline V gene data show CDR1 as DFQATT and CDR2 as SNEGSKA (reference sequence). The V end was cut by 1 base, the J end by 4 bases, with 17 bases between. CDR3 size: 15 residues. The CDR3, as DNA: TGCAGTGCTAGAGGGATGAGGCAGGCCTCTTACGAGCAGTACTTC. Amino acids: CSARGMRQASYEQYF.

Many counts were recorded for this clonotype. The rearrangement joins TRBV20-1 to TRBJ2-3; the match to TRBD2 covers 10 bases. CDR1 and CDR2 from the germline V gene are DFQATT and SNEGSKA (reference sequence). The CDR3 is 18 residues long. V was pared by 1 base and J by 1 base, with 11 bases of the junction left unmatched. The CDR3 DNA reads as TGCAGTGCTAGAGCAGTACGTGGGCTAGCGGGGGGCACAGATACGCAGTATTTT. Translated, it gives CSARAVRGLAGGTDTQYF.

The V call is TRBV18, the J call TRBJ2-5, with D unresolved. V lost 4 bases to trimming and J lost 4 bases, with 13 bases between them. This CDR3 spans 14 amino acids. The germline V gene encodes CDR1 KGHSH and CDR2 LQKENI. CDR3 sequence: CASSRGTSAETQYF. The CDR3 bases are TGTGCCAGCTCACGGGGAACCTCCGCAGAGACCCAGTACTTC.

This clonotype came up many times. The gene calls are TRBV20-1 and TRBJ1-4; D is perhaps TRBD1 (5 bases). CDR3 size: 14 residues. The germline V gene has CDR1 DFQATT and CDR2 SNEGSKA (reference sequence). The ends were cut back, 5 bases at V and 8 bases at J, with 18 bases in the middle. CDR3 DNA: TGCAGTGCTCTCAACAGGAAGGGATACGAAAAACTGTTTTTT. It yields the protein CSALNRKGYEKLFF.

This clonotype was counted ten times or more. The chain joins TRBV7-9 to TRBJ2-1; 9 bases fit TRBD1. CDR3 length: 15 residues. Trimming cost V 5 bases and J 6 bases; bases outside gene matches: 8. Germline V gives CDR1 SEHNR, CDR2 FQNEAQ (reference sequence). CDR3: CASSPGQGAANEQFF. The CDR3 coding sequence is TGTGCCAGCAGCCCGGGACAGGGTGCCGCCAATGAGCAGTTCTTC.

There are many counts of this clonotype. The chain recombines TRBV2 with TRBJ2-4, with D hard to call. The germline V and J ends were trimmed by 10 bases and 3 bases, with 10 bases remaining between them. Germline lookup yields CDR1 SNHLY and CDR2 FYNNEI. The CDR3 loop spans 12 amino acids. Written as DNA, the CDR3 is TGTGCCATCGTGGCCCTCAAAAACATTCAGTACTTC. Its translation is CAIVALKNIQYF.

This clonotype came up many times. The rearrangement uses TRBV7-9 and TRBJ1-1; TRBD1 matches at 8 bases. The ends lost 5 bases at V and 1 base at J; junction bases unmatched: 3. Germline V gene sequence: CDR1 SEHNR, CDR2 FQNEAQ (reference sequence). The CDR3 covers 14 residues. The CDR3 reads CASSPDRANTEAFF. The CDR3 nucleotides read TGTGCCAGCAGCCCGGACAGGGCGAACACTGAAGCTTTCTTT.

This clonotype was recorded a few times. CDR3 sequence (DNA): TGTGCCAGCAGTTTGGGGCTAGGGACTGGCTCCAATGAGCAGTTCTTC. It encodes CASSLGLGTGSNEQFF. The J gene is TRBJ2-1, the V gene TRBV12-3 or TRBV12-4; a possible D gene is TRBD2 (6 bases). This CDR3 has 16 residues. Trimming shortened V by 3 bases and J by 6 bases, and 18 bases separated the two germline ends.

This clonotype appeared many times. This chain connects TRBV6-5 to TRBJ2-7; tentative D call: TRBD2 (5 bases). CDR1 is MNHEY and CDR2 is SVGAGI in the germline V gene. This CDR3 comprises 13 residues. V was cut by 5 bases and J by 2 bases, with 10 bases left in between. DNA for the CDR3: TGTGCCAGCAGTCCTGGACTGCCCTACGAGCAGTACTTC. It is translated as CASSPGLPYEQYF.

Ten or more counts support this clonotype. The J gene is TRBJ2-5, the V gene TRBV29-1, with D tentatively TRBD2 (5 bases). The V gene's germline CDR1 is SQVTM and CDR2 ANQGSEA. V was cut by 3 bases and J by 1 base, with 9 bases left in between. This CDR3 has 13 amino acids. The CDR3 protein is CSVDLAPQETQYF. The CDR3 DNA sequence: TGCAGCGTTGACCTAGCTCCCCAAGAGACCCAGTACTTC.

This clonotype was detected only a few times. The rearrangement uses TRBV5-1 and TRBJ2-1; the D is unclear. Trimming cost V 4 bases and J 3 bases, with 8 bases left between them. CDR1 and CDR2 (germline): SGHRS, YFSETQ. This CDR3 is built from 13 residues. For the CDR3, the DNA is TGCGCCAGCAGCCCCCGCAGCTACAATGAGCAGTTCTTC. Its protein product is CASSPRSYNEQFF.

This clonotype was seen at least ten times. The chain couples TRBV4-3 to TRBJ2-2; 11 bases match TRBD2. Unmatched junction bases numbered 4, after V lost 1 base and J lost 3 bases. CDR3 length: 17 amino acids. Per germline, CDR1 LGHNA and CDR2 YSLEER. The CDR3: CASSQGPGLADTGELFF. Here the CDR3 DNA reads TGCGCCAGCAGCCAAGGTCCGGGACTAGCGGACACCGGGGAGCTGTTTTTT.

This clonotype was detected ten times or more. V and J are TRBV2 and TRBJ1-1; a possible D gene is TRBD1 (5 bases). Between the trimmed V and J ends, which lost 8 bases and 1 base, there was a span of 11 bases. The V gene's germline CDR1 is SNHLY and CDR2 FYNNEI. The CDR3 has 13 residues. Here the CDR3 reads CASLQGTNTEAFF. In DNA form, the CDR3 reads TGTGCCAGCTTGCAGGGCACGAACACTGAAGCTTTCTTT. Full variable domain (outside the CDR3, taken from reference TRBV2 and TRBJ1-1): EPEVTQTPSHQVTQMGQEVILRCVPISNHLYFYWYRQILGQKVEFLVSFYNNEISEKSEIFDDQFSVERPDGSNFTLKIRSTKLEDSAMYFCASLQGTNTEAFFGQGTRLTVV.

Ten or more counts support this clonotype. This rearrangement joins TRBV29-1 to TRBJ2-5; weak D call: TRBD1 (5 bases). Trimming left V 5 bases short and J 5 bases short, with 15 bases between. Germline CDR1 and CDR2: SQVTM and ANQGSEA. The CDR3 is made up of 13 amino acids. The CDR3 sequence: CSVRLRTTETQYF. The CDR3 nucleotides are TGCAGCGTTAGGCTTCGGACAACGGAGACCCAGTACTTC.

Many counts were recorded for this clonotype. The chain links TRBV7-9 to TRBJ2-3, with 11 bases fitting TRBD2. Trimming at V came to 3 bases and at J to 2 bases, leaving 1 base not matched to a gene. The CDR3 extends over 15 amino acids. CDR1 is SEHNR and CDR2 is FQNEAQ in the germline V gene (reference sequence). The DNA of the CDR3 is TGTGCCAGCAGCTTGGGACTAGCGGACACAGATACGCAGTATTTT. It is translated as CASSLGLADTDTQYF.

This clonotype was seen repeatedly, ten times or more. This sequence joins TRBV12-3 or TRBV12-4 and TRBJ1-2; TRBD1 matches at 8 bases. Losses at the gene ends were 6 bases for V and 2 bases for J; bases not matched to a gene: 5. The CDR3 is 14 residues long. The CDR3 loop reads CASRVDRVNYGYTF. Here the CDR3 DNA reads TGTGCCAGCAGGGTGGACAGGGTAAACTATGGCTACACCTTC.

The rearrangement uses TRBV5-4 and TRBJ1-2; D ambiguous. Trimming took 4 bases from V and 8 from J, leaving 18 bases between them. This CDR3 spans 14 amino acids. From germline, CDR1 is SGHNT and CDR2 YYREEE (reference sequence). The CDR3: CASSPPVPLEGYTF. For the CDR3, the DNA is TGTGCCAGCAGCCCCCCGGTTCCCCTCGAGGGCTACACCTTC.

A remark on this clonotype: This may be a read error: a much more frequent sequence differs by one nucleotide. As DNA, the CDR3 is TGCGCCAGCAGCTGGGCGACCGGACAGGGAACCAATAATTCATCCCTCCACTTT. Translating gives CASSWATGQGTNNSSLHF. V and J are TRBV5-1 and TRBJ1-6; 8 bases agree with TRBD1. Germline values: CDR1 SGHRS, CDR2 YFSETQ. This CDR3 spans 18 amino acids.

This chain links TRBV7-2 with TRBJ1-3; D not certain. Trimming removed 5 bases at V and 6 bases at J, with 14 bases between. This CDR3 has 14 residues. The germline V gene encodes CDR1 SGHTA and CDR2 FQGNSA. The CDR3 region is CASSAHSIPNTIYF. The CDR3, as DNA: TGTGCCAGCAGCGCACATTCGATTCCAAACACCATATATTTT.

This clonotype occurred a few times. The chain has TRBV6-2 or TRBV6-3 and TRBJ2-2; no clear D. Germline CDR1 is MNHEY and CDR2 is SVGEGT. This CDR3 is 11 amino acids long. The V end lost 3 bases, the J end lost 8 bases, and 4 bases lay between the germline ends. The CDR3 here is CASSYGGELFF. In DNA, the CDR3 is TGTGCCAGCAGTTATGGGGGGGAGCTGTTTTTT.

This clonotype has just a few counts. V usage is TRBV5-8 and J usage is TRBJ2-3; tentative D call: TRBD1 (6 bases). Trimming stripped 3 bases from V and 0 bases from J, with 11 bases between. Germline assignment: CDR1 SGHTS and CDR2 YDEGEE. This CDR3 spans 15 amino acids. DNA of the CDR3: TGTGCCAGCAGCTCACAGGGTCGTAGCACAGATACGCAGTATTTT. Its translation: CASSSQGRSTDTQYF.

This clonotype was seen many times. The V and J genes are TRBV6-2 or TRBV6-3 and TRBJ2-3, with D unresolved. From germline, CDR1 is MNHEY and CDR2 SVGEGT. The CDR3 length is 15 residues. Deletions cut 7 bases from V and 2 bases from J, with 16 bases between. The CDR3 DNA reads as TGTGCCAGCACCTTCGAAGGGCTAATCACAGATACGCAGTATTTT. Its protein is CASTFEGLITDTQYF.

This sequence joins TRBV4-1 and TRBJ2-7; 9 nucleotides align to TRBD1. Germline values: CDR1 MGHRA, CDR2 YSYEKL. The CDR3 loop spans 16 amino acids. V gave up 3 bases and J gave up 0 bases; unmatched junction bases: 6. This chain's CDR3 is CASSQGDRAASYEQYF. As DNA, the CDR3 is TGCGCCAGCAGCCAGGGGGACAGGGCCGCCTCCTACGAGCAGTACTTC.

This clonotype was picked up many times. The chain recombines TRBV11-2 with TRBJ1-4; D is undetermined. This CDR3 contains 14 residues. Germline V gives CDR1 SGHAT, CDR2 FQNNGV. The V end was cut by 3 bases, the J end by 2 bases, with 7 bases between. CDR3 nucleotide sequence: TGTGCCAGCAGCTTCTTAGGGACTAATGAAAAACTGTTTTTT. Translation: CASSFLGTNEKLFF.

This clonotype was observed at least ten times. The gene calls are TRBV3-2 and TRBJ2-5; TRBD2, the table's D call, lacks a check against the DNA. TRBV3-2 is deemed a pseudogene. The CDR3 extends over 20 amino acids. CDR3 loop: CASSQATTTTGLAAQETQYF. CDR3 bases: TGTGCCAGCAGCCAAGCAACCACGACTACGGGACTAGCGGCCCAAGAGACCCAGTACTTC.

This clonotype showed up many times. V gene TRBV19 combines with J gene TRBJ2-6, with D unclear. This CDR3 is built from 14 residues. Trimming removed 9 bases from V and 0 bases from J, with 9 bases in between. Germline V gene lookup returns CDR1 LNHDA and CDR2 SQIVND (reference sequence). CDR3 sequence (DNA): TGTGCCAGCGGATTTTCCTCTGGGGCCAACGTCCTGACTTTC. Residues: CASGFSSGANVLTF. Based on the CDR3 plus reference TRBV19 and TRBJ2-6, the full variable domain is DGGITQSPKYLFRKEGQNVTLSCEQNLNHDAMYWYRQDPGQGLRLIYYSQIVNDFQKGDIAEGYSVSREKKESFPLTVTSAQKNPTAFYLCASGFSSGANVLTFGAGSRLTVL.

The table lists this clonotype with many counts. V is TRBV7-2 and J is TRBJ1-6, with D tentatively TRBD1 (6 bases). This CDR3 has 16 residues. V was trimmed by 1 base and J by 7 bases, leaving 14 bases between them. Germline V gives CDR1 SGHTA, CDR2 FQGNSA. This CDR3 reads CASSLGRTASNSPLHF. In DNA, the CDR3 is TGTGCCAGCAGCTTAGGTAGGACAGCGTCAAATTCACCCCTCCACTTT.